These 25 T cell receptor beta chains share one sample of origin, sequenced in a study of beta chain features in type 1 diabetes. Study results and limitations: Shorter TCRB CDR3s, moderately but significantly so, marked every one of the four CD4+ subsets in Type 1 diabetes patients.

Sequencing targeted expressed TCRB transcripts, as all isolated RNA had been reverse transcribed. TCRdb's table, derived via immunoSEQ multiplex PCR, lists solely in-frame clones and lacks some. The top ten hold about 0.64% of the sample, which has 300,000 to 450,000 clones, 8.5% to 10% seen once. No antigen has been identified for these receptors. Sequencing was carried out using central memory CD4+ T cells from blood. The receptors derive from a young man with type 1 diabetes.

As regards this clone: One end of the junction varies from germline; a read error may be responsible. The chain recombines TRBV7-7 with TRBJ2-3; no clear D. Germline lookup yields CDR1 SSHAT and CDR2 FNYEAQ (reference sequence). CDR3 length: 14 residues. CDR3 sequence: CASSPDTYPDTQYF. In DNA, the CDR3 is TGTGCTAGCAGCCCCGACACTTACCCAGATACGCAGTATTTT. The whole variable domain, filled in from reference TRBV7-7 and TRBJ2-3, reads GAGVSQSPRYKVTKRGQDVTLRCDPISSHATLYWYQQALGQGPEFLTYFNYEAQPDKSGLPSDRFSAERPEGSISTLTIQRTEQRDSAMYRCASSPDTYPDTQYFGPGTRLTVL.

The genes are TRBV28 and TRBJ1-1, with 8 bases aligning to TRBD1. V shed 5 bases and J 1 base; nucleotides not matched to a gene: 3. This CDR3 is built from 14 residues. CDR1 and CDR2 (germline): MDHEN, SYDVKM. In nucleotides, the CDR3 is TGTGCCAGCAGTATAGGGACAGGGAACACTGAAGCTTTCTTT. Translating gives CASSIGTGNTEAFF.

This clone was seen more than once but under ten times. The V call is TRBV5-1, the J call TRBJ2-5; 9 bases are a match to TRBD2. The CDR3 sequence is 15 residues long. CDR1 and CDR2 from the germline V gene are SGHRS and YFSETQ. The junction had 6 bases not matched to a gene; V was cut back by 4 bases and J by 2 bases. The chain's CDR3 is CASSGTSGSQETQYF. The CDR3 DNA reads TGCGCCAGCAGCGGTACTAGCGGGTCACAAGAGACCCAGTACTTC.

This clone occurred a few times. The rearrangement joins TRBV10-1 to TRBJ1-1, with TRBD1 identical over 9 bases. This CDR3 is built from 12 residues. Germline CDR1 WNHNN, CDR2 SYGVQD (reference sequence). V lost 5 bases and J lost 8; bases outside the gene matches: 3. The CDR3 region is CASSWDRVEAFF. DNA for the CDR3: TGCGCCAGCAGTTGGGACAGGGTCGAAGCTTTCTTT.

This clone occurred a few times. The CDR3 is CASSSGLAPENIQYF. The DNA for the CDR3 is TGTGCCAGCAGCTCTGGACTAGCGCCCGAAAACATTCAGTACTTC. The chain couples TRBV7-2 to TRBJ2-4, with 9 bases matching TRBD2. The CDR3 covers 15 residues. Germline V lookup: CDR1 SGHTA, CDR2 FQGNSA. J gave up 5 bases and V 4 bases, and 6 bases lay outside the gene matches.

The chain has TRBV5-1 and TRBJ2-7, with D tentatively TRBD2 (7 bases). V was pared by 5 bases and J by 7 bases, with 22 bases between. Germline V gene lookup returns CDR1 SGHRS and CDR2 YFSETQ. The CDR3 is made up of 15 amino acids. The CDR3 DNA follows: TGCGCCAGCAGGCACGGTCCGGGGGGCTTAGAAGAGCAGTACTTC. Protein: CASRHGPGGLEEQYF.

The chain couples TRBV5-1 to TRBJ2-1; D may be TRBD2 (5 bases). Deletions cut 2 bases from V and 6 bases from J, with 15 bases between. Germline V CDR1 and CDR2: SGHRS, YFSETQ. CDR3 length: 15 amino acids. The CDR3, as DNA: TGCGCCAGCAGCTTAGACTATTCACCGGCCAATGAGCAGTTCTTC. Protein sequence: CASSLDYSPANEQFF.

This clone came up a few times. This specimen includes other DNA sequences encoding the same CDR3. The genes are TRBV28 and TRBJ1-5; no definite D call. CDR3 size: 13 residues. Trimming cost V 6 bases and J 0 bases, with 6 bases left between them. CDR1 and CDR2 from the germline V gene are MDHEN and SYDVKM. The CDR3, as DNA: TGTGCCAGCAGCTGGGATAGCAATCAGCCCCAGCATTTT. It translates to CASSWDSNQPQHF.

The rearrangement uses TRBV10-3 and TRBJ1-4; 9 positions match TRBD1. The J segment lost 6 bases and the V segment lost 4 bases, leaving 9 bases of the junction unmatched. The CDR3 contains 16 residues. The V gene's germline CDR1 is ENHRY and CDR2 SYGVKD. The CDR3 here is CAISGSSGQGDEKLFF. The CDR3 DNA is TGTGCCATCAGTGGGTCATCGGGACAGGGAGATGAAAAACTGTTTTTT.

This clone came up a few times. The chain's CDR3 is CASSYTNEQFF. The CDR3 DNA follows: TGTGCCAGCAGTTACACCAATGAGCAGTTCTTC. This sequence joins TRBV6-1 and TRBJ2-1; D is unclear. Trimming pared 5 bases from V and 6 bases from J, leaving 5 bases between. CDR3 length: 11 amino acids. Per the germline V gene, CDR1 is MNHNS and CDR2 is SASEGT.

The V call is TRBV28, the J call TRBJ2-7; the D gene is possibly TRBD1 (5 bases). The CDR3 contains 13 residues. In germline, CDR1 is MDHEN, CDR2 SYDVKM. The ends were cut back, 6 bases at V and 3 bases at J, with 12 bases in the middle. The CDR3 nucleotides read TGTGCCAGCAGGGGGCTTGGGGTCTACGAGCAGTACTTC. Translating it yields CASRGLGVYEQYF.

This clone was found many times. CDR3 nucleotide sequence: TGTGCCAGCTCACCACAGGGGACCGGGACAACTACAGATACGCAGTATTTT. Protein product: CASSPQGTGTTTDTQYF. The chain has TRBV18 and TRBJ2-3, with D possibly matching TRBD1 (6 bases). Trimming shortened V by 1 base and J by 3 bases, and 17 bases separated the two germline ends. From germline, CDR1 is KGHSH and CDR2 LQKENI. The CDR3 runs to 17 residues.

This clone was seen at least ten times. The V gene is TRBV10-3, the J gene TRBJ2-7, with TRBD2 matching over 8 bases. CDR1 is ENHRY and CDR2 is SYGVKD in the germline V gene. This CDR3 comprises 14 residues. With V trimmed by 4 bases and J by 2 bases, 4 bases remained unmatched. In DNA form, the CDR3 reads TGTGCCATCAGTGGTAGCGGGAACCCCTACGAGCAGTACTTC. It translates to CAISGSGNPYEQYF.

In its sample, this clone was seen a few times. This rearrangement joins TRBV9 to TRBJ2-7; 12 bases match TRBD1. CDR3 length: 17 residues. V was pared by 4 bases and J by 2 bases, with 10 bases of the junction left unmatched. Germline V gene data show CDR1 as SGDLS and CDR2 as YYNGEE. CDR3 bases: TGTGCCAGCAGCCCCGGGACAGGGGGCGGAGGGGCCTACGAGCAGTACTTC. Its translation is CASSPGTGGGGAYEQYF.

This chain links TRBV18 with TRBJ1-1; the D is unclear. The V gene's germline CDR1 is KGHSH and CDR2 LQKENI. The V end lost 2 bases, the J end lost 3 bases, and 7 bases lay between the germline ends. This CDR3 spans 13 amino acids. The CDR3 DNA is TGTGCCAGCTCACCATTGTCAGACACTGAAGCTTTCTTT. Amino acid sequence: CASSPLSDTEAFF.

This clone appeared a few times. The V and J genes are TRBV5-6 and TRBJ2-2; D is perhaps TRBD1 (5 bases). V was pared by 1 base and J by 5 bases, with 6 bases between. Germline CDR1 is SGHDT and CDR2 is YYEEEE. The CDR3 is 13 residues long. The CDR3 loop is CASSLKGTGELFF. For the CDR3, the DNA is TGTGCCAGCAGCTTGAAGGGGACCGGGGAGCTGTTTTTT.

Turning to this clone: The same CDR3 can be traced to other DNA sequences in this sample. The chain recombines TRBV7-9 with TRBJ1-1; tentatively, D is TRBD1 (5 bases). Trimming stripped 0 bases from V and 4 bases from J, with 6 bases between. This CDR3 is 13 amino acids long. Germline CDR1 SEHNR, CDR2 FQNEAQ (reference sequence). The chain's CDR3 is CASSLAGVTEAFF. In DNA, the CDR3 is TGTGCCAGCAGCTTAGCGGGGGTCACTGAAGCTTTCTTT.

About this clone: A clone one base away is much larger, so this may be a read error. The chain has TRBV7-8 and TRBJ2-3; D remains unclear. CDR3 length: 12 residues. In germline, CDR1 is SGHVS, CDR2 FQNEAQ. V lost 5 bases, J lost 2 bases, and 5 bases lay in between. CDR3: CASSAYTDTQYF. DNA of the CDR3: TGTGCCAGCAGCGCCTACACAGATACGCAGTATTTT. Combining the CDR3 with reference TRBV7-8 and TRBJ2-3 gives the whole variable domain GAGVSQSPRYKVAKRGQDVALRCDPISGHVSLFWYQQALGQGPEFLTYFQNEAQLDKSGLPSDRFFAERPEGSVSTLKIQRTQQEDSAVYLCASSAYTDTQYFGPGTRLTVL.

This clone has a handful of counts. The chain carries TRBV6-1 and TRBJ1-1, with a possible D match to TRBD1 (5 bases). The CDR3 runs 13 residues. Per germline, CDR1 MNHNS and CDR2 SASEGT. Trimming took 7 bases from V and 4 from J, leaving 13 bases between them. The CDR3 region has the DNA TGTGCCAGCAACCTCGCGGGACTCACTGAAGCTTTCTTT. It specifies CASNLAGLTEAFF.

CDR3 nucleotide sequence: TGCAGCGTTGGAGGGACCAAAAACATTCAGTACTTC. The encoded protein is CSVGGTKNIQYF. The rearrangement joins TRBV29-1 to TRBJ2-4, with D possibly being TRBD2 (5 bases). This CDR3 spans 12 amino acids. Looked up from germline, CDR1 is SQVTM and CDR2 is ANQGSEA. Trimming left V 4 bases short and J 2 bases short, with 6 bases between.

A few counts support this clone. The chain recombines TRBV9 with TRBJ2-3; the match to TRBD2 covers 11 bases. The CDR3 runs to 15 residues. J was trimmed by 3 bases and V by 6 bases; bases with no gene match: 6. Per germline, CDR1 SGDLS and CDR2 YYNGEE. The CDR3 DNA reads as TGTGCCAGCACCCAAGGGACTAGCGGAACAGATACGCAGTATTTT. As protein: CASTQGTSGTDTQYF.

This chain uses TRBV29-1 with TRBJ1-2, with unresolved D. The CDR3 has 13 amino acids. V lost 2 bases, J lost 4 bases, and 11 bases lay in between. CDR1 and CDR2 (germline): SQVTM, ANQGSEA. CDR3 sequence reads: CSVEPARSYGYTF. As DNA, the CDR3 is TGCAGCGTTGAACCGGCCAGGTCCTATGGCTACACCTTC.

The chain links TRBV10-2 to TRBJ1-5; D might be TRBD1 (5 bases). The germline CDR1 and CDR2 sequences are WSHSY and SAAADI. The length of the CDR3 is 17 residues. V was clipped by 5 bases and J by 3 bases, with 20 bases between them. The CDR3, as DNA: TGCGCCAGCAGTTCCACCTACCCTCAGGGAGCCAATCAGCCCCAGCATTTT. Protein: CASSSTYPQGANQPQHF.

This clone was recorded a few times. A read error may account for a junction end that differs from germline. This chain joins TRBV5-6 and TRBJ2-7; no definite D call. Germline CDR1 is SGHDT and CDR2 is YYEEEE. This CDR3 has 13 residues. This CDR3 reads CASSLDGSYEQHF. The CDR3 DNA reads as TGTGCCAGCAGCTTAGACGGCTCCTACGAGCAGCACTTC.

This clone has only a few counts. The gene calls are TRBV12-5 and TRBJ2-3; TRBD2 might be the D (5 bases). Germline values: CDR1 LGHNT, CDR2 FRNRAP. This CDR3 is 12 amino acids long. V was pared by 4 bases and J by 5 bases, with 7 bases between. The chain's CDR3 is CASGSEGDTQYF. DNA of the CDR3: TGTGCTAGTGGTTCTGAGGGAGATACGCAGTATTTT.